The clone carrying this TCR beta chain was found once. Germline lookup yields CDR1 WSHSY and CDR2 SAAADI. The CDR3 is made up of 15 amino acids. Trimming removed 6 bases from V and 2 bases from J, with 14 bases in between. The entry originates in a study of beta chain features in type 1 diabetes. Sequenced material consisted of expressed TCRB transcripts (all of the isolated RNA was reverse transcribed). Repertoires were generated with immunoSEQ multiplex PCR, while TCRdb's copy carries only in-frame clones and drops some. The data show hundreds of thousands of clones, with 14% seen just once and around 7% held by the top ten.

The clonotype was recovered from a man aged 30 to 45 in good health. The sequenced sample was central memory CD4+ T cells from blood. This chain connects TRBV10-2 to TRBJ1-5; the D is unclear. CDR3 sequence: CASREGGPGNQPQHF. For the CDR3, the DNA is TGCGCCAGCAGGGAGGGAGGGCCGGGCAATCAGCCCCAGCATTTT.